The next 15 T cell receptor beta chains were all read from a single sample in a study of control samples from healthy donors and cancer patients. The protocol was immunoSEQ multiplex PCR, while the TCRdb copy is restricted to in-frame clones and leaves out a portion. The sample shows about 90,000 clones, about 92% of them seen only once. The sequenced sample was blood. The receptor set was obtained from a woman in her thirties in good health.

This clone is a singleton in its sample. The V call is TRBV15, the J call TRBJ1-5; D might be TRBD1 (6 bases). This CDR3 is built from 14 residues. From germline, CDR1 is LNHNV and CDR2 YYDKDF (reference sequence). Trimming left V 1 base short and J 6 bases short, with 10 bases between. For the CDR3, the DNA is TGTGCCACCAGCAGAGTAAGGGGGAGTCAGCCCCAGCATTTT. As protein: CATSRVRGSQPQHF. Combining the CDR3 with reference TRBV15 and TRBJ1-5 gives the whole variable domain DAMVIQNPRYQVTQFGKPVTLSCSQTLNHNVMYWYQQKSSQAPKLLFHYYDKDFNNEADTPDNFQSRRPNTSFCFLDIRSPGLGDTAMYLCATSRVRGSQPQHFGDGTRLSIL.

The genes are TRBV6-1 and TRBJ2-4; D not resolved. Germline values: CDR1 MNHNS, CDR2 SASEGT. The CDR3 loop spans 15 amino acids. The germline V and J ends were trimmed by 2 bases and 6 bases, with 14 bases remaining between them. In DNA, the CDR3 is TGTGCCAGCAGTGAAATCATTATGGAGCGAAACATTCAGTACTTC. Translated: CASSEIIMERNIQYF.

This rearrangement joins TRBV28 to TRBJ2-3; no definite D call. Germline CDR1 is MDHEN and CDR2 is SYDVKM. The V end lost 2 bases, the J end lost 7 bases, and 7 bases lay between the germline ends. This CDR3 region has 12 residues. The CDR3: CASSLLMNTQYF. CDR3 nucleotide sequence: TGTGCCAGCAGTTTACTGATGAATACGCAGTATTTT.

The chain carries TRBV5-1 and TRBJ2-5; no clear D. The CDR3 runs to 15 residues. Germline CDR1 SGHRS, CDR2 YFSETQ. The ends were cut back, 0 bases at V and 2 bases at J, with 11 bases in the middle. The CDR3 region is CASSLAGMPQETQYF. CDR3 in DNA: TGCGCCAGCAGCTTGGCTGGGATGCCGCAAGAGACCCAGTACTTC.

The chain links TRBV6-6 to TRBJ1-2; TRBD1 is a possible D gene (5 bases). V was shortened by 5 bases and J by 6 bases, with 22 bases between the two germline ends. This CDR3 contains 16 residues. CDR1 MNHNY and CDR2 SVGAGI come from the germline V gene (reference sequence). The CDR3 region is CASSLLPGALSDGYTF. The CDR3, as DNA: TGTGCCAGCAGTCTACTTCCCGGGGCCTTATCGGATGGCTACACCTTC.

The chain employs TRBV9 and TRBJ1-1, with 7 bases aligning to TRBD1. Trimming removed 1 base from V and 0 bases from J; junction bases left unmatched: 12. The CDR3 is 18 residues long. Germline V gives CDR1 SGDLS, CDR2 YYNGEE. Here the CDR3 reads CASSVPGPGTEMNTEAFF. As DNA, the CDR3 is TGTGCCAGCAGCGTACCCGGGCCCGGGACAGAGATGAACACTGAAGCTTTCTTT. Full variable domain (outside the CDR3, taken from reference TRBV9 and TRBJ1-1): DSGVTQTPKHLITATGQRVTLRCSPRSGDLSVYWYQQSLDQGLQFLIQYYNGEERAKGNILERFSAQQFPDLHSELNLSSLELGDSALYFCASSVPGPGTEMNTEAFFGQGTRLTVV.

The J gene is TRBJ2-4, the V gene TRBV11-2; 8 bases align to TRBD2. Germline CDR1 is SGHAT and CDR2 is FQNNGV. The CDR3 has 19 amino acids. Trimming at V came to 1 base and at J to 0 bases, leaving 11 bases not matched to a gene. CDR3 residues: CASSLVAGGQKLAKNIQYF. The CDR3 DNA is TGTGCCAGCAGCTTAGTGGCGGGAGGCCAGAAATTAGCCAAAAACATTCAGTACTTC.

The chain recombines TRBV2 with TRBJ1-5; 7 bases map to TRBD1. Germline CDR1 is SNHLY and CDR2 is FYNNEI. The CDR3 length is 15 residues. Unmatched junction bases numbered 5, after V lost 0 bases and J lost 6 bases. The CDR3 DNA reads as TGTGCCAGCAGTGAAGCTTTGACAGGGTTTCAGCCCCAGCATTTT. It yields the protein CASSEALTGFQPQHF.

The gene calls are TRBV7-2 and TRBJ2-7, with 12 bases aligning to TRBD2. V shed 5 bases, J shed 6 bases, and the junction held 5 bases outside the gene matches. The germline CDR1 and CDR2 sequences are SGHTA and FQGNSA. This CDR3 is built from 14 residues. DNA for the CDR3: TGTGCCAGCAGCGGGTGGACTAGCGGGGTCGAGCAGTACTTC. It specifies CASSGWTSGVEQYF.

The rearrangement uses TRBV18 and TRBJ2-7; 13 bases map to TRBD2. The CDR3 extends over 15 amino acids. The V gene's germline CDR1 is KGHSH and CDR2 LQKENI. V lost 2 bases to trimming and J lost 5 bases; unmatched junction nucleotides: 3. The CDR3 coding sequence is TGTGCCAGCTCACCAGGGACTAGCGGGAAGCACGAGCAGTACTTC. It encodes CASSPGTSGKHEQYF.

CDR3 sequence (DNA): TGTGCCAGCAGCTTTATGCTCTACAATGAGCAGTTCTTC. Translating gives CASSFMLYNEQFF. V gene TRBV5-5 combines with J gene TRBJ2-1; the D is unclear. CDR3 size: 13 residues. The ends were cut back, 2 bases at V and 3 bases at J, with 6 bases in the middle. Germline CDR1 and CDR2: SGHKS and YYEKEE (reference sequence).

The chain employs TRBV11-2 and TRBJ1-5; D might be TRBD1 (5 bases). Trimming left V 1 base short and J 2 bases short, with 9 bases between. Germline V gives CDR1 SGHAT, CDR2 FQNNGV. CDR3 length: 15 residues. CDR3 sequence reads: CASSLGRGGNQPQHF. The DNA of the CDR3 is TGTGCCAGCAGCTTAGGTAGGGGCGGCAATCAGCCCCAGCATTTT.

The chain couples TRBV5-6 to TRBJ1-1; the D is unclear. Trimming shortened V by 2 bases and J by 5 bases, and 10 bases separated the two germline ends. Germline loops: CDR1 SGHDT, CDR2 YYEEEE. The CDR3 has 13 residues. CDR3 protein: CASSFLSRTEAFF. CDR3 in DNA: TGTGCCAGCAGCTTTCTGAGTCGAACTGAAGCTTTCTTT.

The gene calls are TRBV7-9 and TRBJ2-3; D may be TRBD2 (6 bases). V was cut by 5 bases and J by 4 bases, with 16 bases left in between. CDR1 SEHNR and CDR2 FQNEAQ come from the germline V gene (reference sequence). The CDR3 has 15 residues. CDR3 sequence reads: CASSPRTMSADTQYF. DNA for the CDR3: TGTGCCAGCAGCCCAAGGACTATGAGTGCAGATACGCAGTATTTT.

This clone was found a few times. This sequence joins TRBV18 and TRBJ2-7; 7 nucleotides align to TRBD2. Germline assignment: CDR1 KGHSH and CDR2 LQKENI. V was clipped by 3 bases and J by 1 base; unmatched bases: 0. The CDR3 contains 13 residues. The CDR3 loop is CASSPRGSYEQYF. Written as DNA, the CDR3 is TGTGCCAGCTCACCGCGGGGGTCCTACGAGCAGTACTTC.